The clone carrying this T cell receptor beta chain occurred a few times. Its antigen is unknown. A process of 5'RACE template switching, which added a universal primer site and UMIs, was used to make TCR cDNA. TCRdb reprocessed the 5' RACE reads via MiXCR and lists one record per CDR3 protein. The sample lists 300,000 to 350,000 distinct CDR3 sequences; 3.5% to 4.5% were seen once. The data stem from a study of T cells after yellow fever vaccination. Study at large: It was SMART-Seq v4 Ultra Low Input that prepared the fractions with low cell numbers. Study-level findings and limits: Contaminating bulk clonotypes could be abundant in FACS-sorted repertoires. The secondary T-cell response peaked on day 5, not day 15, but was weaker.

Trimming left V 9 bases short and J 0 bases short, with 11 bases between. CDR1 and CDR2 from the germline V gene are KGHDR and SFDVKD. The CDR3 has 14 amino acids. J is TRBJ1-5 and V is TRBV24-1, with a weak D call TRBD1 (5 bases). The TCR originated in a man aged 18 to 35 who received the YFV17D yellow fever vaccine. Sequenced here: PBMCs, sampled 5 days after the yellow fever booster vaccination. The CDR3 nucleotides read TGTGCCACCTCTTCGGGGGATAGCAATCAGCCCCAGCATTTT. This translates into CATSSGDSNQPQHF.